These T cell receptor beta chains were read from a single sample in a study of shared clonotypes between healthy human individuals. The data were produced by immunoSEQ multiplex PCR, yet TCRdb's version contains in-frame clones alone and is incomplete. The sample holds over 850,000 clones, approximately 78% seen once. The sequencing sample was made of memory CD4+ T cells from PBMCs. The receptors here all came from a man younger than 35 in good health. Some clones in this sample may be carry-over from other donors' samples. CDR3s include the opening cysteine and the closing phenylalanine or tryptophan. The D gene is left open where the match is weak. A clone size is listed for some rows: how often the clone was seen (once, few, many), or a class if it is expanded.

-	TRBV6-5	-	TRBJ2-7	CASSPVWASSYEQYF	TGTGCCAGCAGCCCTGTATGGGCGAGTTCCTACGAGCAGTACTTC
-	TRBV6-6	TRBD2	TRBJ2-3	CASSYSTSALRDTQYF	TGTGCCAGCAGTTACTCTACTAGCGCCTTGCGGGATACGCAGTATTTT
-	TRBV27	-	TRBJ1-2	CASRFSGKGGYTF	TGTGCCAGCAGGTTTTCAGGGAAAGGGGGCTACACCTTC
-	TRBV7-9	-	TRBJ2-3	CASGPVSTDTQYF	TGTGCCAGCGGTCCAGTGAGCACAGATACGCAGTATTTT
many	TRBV7-2	-	TRBJ2-1	CASSDRYNEQFF	TGTGCCAGCAGCGACCGATACAATGAGCAGTTCTTC
-	TRBV5-1	-	TRBJ2-5	CASSLSLIGETQYF	TGCGCCAGCAGCCTGAGCCTGATCGGGGAGACCCAGTACTTC
-	TRBV23-1	TRBD2	TRBJ2-7	CASSQSFEGTSGRASPLEQYF	TGCGCCAGCAGTCAATCGTTCGAGGGGACTAGCGGGAGGGCCTCCCCCTTGGAGCAGTACTTC
-	TRBV28	-	TRBJ1-2	CASSRLGGYYGYTF	TGTGCCAGCAGCCGCTTGGGGGGGTACTATGGCTACACCTTC
-	TRBV28	TRBD1	TRBJ1-2	CASSFLINRGTYGYTF	TGTGCCAGCAGTTTCCTAATCAACAGGGGTACCTATGGCTACACCTTC
-	TRBV18	-	TRBJ1-1	CASSPRREWNTEAFF	TGTGCCAGCTCACCACGACGGGAGTGGAACACTGAAGCTTTCTTT
-	TRBV28	-	TRBJ2-7	CASTLPRSGFSSYEQYF	TGTGCCAGCACCCTCCCGCGGAGCGGCTTCAGCTCCTACGAGCAGTACTTC
-	TRBV6-1	-	TRBJ2-3	CASNRDSRDTQYF	TGTGCCAGCAACCGGGACTCCCGAGATACGCAGTATTTT
-	TRBV7-2	-	TRBJ2-5	CASSLSVGSQETQYF	TGTGCCAGCAGCTTATCGGTGGGGTCCCAAGAGACCCAGTACTTC
-	TRBV6-1	-	TRBJ1-1	CAGFQNTEAFF	TGTGCCGGATTCCAGAACACTGAAGCTTTCTTT
-	TRBV5-4	TRBD2	TRBJ2-2	CASSLGGLAGATGELFF	TGTGCCAGCAGCTTGGGCGGGCTAGCGGGAGCCACCGGGGAGCTGTTTTTT
-	TRBV11-2	-	TRBJ1-6	CASSLQYNSPLHF	TGTGCCAGCAGCTTGCAGTATAATTCACCCCTCCACTTT
-	TRBV10-3	-	TRBJ2-1	CAISRISSSGDEQFF	TGTGCCATCAGCCGGATAAGTTCTTCTGGGGATGAGCAGTTCTTC
-	TRBV7-3	-	TRBJ2-1	CASSLSRVNEQFF	TGTGCCAGCAGCTTAAGCAGGGTAAATGAGCAGTTCTTC
few	TRBV6-6	-	TRBJ1-1	CASSNRLVDTEAFF	TGTGCCAGCAGTAACCGACTTGTGGACACTGAAGCTTTCTTT
-	TRBV27	TRBD2	TRBJ2-2	CASRGTSGSFTGELFF	TGTGCCAGCAGGGGGACTAGCGGGAGTTTTACCGGGGAGCTGTTTTTT
many	TRBV4-2	TRBD2	TRBJ2-2	CASRASGPGELFF	TGTGCCAGCCGGGCTAGCGGTCCCGGGGAGCTGTTTTTT
-	TRBV5-1	-	TRBJ1-2	CASSLDRPYGYTF	TGCGCCAGCAGCTTGGACAGGCCCTATGGCTACACCTTC
-	TRBV18	-	TRBJ1-5	CASSPYSVNSNQPQHF	TGTGCCAGCTCACCCTACTCCGTTAATAGCAATCAGCCCCAGCATTTT
-	TRBV28	TRBD1	TRBJ1-5	CASSFRQGHQPQHF	TGTGCCAGCAGTTTTAGACAGGGACATCAGCCCCAGCATTTT
-	TRBV4-2	TRBD2	TRBJ2-7	CASSPAPSGSSYEQYF	TGTGCCAGCAGCCCAGCCCCTAGCGGGAGTTCCTACGAGCAGTACTTC
-	TRBV5-1	TRBD2	TRBJ2-1	CASSPGSGSSYNEQFF	TGCGCCAGCAGCCCAGGAAGCGGGAGCTCCTACAATGAGCAGTTCTTC
-	TRBV30	TRBD2	TRBJ2-5	CACAGLAGGGTQYF	TGTGCCTGCGCGGGACTAGCGGGAGGAGGGACCCAGTACTTC
-	TRBV11-2	-	TRBJ2-3	CASSLGGLTDTQYF	TGTGCCAGCAGCTTAGGGGGCCTCACAGATACGCAGTATTTT